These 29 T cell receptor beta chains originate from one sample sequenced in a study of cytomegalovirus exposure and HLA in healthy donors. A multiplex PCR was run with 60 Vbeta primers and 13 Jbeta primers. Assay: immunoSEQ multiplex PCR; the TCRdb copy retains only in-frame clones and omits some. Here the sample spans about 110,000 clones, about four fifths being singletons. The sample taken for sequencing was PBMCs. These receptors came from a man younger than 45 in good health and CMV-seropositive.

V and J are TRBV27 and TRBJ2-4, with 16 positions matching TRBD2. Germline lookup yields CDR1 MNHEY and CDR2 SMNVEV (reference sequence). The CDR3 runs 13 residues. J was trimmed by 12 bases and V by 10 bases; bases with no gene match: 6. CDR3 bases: TGTGCCACTACCGGGACTAGCGGGAGGGATCAGTACTTC. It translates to CATTGTSGRDQYF.

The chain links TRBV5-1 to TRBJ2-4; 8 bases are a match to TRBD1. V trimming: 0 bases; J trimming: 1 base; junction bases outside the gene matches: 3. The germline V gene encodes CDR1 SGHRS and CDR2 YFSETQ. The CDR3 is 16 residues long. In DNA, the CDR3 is TGCGCCAGCAGCTTGGGGCAGGGGGCTGCCAAAAACATTCAGTACTTC. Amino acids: CASSLGQGAAKNIQYF.

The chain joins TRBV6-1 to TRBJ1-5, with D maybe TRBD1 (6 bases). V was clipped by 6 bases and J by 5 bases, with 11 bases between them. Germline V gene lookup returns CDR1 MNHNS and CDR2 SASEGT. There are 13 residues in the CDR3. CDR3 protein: CASSLEGDQPQHF. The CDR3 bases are TGTGCCAGCAGCCTAGAGGGGGATCAGCCCCAGCATTTT.

The CDR3 is CASSLDSRGGYTF. CDR3 bases: TGTGCCAGCAGCCTGGACAGTCGGGGTGGCTACACCTTC. The chain links TRBV4-2 to TRBJ1-2, with D possibly being TRBD1 (6 bases). Deletions cut 4 bases from V and 7 bases from J, with 13 bases between. The CDR3 totals 13 residues. CDR1 and CDR2 (germline): LGHNA, YNFKEQ.

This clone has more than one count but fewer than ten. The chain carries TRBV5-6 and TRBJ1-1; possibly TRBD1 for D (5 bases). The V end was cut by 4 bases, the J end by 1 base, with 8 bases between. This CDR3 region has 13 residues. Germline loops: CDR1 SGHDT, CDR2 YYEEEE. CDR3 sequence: CASSEQGNTEAFF. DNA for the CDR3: TGTGCCAGCAGCGAGCAGGGGAACACTGAAGCTTTCTTT.

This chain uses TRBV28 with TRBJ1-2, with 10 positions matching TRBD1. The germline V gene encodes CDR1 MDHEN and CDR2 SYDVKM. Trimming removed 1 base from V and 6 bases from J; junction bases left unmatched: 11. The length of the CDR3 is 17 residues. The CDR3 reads CASSLSPLDRGLDGYTF. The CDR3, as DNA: TGTGCCAGCAGTTTATCCCCCCTAGACAGGGGGCTTGATGGCTACACCTTC.

CDR3 nucleotides: TGTGCCATCAGTGGTCCGGACAGGAGATCCTACGAGCAGTACTTC. Translated, it gives CAISGPDRRSYEQYF. V is TRBV10-3 and J is TRBJ2-5, with 7 bases fitting TRBD1. Gene TRBJ2-7 matches the end of the DNA better, so the J call may be wrong. Per germline, CDR1 ENHRY and CDR2 SYGVKD. The CDR3 has 15 residues.

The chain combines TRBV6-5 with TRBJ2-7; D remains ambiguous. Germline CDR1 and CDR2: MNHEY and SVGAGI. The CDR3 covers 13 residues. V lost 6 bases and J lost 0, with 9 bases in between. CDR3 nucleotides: TGTGCCAGCAGCCGATCAGACTCCTACGAGCAGTACTTC. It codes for CASSRSDSYEQYF.

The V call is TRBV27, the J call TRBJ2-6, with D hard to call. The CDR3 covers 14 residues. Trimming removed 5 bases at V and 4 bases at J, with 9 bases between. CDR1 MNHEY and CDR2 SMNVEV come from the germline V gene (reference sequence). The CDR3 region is CASSTMAGANVLTF. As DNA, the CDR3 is TGTGCCAGCAGTACTATGGCCGGGGCCAACGTCCTGACTTTC.

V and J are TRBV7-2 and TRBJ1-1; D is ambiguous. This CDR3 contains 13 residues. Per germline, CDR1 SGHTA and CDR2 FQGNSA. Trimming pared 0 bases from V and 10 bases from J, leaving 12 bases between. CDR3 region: CASSLARGFGAFF. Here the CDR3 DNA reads TGTGCCAGCAGCTTAGCGCGAGGGTTTGGAGCTTTCTTT.

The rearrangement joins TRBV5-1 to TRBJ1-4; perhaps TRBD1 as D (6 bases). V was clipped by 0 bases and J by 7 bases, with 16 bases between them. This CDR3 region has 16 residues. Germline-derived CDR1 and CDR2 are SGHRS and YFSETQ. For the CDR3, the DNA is TGCGCCAGCAGCTTGGCTATCGGGGGGCGAGGTGAAAAACTGTTTTTT. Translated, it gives CASSLAIGGRGEKLFF.

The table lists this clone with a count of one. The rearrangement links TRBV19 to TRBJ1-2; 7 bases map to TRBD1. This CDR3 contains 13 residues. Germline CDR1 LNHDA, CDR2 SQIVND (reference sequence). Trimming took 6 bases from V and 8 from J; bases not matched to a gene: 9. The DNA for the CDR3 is TGTGCCAGTAGCCGACAGGGTGAGTCGGGCTACACCTTC. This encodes CASSRQGESGYTF.

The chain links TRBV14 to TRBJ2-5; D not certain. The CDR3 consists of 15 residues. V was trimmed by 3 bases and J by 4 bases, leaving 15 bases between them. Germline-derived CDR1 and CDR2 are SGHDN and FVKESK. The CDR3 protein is CASSHLDPDRETQYF. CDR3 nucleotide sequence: TGTGCCAGCAGCCATCTAGATCCCGACCGAGAGACCCAGTACTTC.

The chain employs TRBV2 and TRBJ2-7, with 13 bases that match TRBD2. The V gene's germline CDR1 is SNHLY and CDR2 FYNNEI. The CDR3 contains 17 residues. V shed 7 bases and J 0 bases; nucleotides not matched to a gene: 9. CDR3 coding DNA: TGTGCCAGCATTAGGGGACTAGCGGGGCCGAGCTCCTACGAGCAGTACTTC. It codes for CASIRGLAGPSSYEQYF.

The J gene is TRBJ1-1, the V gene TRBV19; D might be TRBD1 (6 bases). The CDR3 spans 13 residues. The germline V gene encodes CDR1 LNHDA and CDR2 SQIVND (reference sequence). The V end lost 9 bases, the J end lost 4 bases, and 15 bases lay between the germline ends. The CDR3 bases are TGTGCCAGCGGGACACTAACCTCCACTGAAGCTTTCTTT. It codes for CASGTLTSTEAFF.

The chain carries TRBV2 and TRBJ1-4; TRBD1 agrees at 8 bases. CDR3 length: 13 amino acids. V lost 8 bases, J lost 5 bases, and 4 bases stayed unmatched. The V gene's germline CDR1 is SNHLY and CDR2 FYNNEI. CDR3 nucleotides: TGTGCCAGCCACAGGGGGGGGAATGAAAAACTGTTTTTT. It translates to CASHRGGNEKLFF.

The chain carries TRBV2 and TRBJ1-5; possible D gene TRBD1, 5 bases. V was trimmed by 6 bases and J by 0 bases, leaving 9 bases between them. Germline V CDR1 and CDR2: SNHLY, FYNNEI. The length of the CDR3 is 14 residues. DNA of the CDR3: TGTGCCAGCAGCAGGAGGGGTAGCAATCAGCCCCAGCATTTT. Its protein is CASSRRGSNQPQHF. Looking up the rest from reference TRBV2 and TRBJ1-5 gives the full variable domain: EPEVTQTPSHQVTQMGQEVILRCVPISNHLYFYWYRQILGQKVEFLVSFYNNEISEKSEIFDDQFSVERPDGSNFTLKIRSTKLEDSAMYFCASSRRGSNQPQHFGDGTRLSIL.

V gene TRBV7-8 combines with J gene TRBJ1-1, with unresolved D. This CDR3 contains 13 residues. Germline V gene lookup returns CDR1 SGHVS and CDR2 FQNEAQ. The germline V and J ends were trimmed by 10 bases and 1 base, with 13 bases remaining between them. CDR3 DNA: TGTGCCACCTTCTGGGCAGCGAACACTGAAGCTTTCTTT. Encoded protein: CATFWAANTEAFF.

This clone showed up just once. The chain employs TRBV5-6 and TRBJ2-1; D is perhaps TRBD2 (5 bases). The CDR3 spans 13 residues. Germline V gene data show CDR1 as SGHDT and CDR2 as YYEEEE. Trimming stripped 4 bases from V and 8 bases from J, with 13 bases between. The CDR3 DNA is TGTGCCAGCAGCCTGAATACGGAGGATGAGCAGTTCTTC. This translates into CASSLNTEDEQFF.

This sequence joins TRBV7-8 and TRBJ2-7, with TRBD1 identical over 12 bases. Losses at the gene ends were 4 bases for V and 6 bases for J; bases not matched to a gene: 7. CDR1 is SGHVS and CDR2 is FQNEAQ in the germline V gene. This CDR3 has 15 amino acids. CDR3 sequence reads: CASSSRDRGRLEQYV. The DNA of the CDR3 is TGTGCCAGCAGCTCGCGGGACAGGGGGCGACTCGAGCAGTACGTC.

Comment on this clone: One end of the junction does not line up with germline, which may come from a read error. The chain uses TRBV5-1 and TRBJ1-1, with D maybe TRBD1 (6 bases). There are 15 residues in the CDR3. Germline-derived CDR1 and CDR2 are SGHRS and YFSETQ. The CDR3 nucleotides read TGCGTCAGCAGAAACTCAGGGGTTCCGAACACTGAAGCTTTCTTT. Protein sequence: CVSRNSGVPNTEAFF.

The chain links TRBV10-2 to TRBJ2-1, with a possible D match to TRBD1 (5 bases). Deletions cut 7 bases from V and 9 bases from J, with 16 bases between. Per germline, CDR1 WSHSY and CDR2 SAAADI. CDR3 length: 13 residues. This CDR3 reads CASNSGIRSEQFF. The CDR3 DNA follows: TGCGCCAGCAACTCAGGGATTAGGAGTGAGCAGTTCTTC.

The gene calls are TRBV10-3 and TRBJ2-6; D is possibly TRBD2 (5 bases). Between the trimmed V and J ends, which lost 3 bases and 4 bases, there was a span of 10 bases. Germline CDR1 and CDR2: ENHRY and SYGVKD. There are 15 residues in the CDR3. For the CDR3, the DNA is TGTGCCATCAGTGACCCGGGGTACGGGGCCAACGTCCTGACTTTC. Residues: CAISDPGYGANVLTF.

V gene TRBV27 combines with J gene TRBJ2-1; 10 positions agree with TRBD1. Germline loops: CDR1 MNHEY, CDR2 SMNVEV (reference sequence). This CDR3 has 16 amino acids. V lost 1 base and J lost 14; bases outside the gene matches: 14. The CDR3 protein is CASSLLQTGGAVGEFF. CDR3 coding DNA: TGTGCCAGCAGTTTATTACAGACAGGGGGCGCGGTAGGCGAGTTCTTC.

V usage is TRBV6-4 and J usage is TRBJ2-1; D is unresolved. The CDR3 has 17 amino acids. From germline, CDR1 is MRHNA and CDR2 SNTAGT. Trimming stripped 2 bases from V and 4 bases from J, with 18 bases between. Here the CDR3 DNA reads TGTGCCAGCAGTGACCTCAAAACAGAAGAAGAGTACAATGAGCAGTTCTTC. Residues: CASSDLKTEEEYNEQFF.

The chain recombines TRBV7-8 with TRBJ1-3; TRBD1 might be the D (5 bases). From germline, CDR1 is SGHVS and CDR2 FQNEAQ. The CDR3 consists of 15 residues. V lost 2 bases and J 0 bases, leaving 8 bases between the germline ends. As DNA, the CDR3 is TGTGCCAGCAGCTTAACAGGACGCTCTGGAAACACCATATATTTT. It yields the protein CASSLTGRSGNTIYF.

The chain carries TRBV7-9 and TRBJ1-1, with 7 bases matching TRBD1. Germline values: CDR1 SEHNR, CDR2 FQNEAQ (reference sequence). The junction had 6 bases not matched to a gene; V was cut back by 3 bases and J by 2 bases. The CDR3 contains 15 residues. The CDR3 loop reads CASSLRQGSNTEAFF. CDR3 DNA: TGTGCCAGCAGCTTGCGACAGGGCTCTAACACTGAAGCTTTCTTT. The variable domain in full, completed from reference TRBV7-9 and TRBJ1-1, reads DTGVSQNPRHKITKRGQNVTFRCDPISEHNRLYWYRQTLGQGPEFLTYFQNEAQLEKSRLLSDRFSAERPKGSFSTLEIQRTEQGDSAMYLCASSLRQGSNTEAFFGQGTRLTVV.

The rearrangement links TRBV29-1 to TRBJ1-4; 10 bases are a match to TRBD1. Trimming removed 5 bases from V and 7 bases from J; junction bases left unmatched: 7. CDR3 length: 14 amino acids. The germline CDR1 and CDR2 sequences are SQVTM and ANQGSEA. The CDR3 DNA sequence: TGCAGCGTTTCCGGACAGGGGGTTGGTGAAAAACTGTTTTTT. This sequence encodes CSVSGQGVGEKLFF.

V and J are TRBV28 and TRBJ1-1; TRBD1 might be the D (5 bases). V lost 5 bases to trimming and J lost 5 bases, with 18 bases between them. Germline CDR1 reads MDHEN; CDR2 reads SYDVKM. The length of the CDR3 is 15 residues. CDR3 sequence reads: CASSGYRFSRTEAFF. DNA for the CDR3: TGTGCCAGCAGTGGTTACAGGTTTTCACGGACTGAAGCTTTCTTT.